One sample yielded the 13 T cell receptor beta chains listed below, sequenced in a study of T-cell memory formation after mild COVID-19. TCRdb analysed the 5' RACE reads with MiXCR anew, one entry per CDR3 protein. The sample records fewer than 150,000 distinct CDR3 sequences, roughly 20% being singletons. The specimen sequenced was PBMCs or a T cell subset sorted from them (not recorded which). The source is a man between 18 and 35 years old who had mild COVID-19 (a few samples of this study predate the infection). Cell type and time point are not known.

This clonotype was recorded once. The chain recombines TRBV27 with TRBJ2-7; D gene unclear. In germline, CDR1 is MNHEY, CDR2 SMNVEV (reference sequence). Trimming took off 5 bases at V and 0 bases at J, with 17 bases between the two ends. CDR3 length equals 16 residues. The CDR3 DNA reads TGTGCCAGCAGTCCGGAATGGGATCTTGTCTCCTACGAGCAGTACTTC. Amino acids: CASSPEWDLVSYEQYF.

The gene calls are TRBV7-9 and TRBJ1-2, with D possibly matching TRBD1 (5 bases). The ends were cut back, 5 bases at V and 8 bases at J, with 21 bases in the middle. This CDR3 region has 15 residues. Germline CDR1 reads SEHNR; CDR2 reads FQNEAQ (reference sequence). DNA for the CDR3: TGTGCCAGCAGCGAGCGAGGGAGGGGCGCGGGAGGCTACACCTTC. Its protein product is CASSERGRGAGGYTF.

V gene TRBV7-9 combines with J gene TRBJ1-2; 9 nucleotides align to TRBD1. Trimming cost V 2 bases and J 7 bases; bases outside gene matches: 5. CDR3 length: 14 residues. CDR1 and CDR2 from the germline V gene are SEHNR and FQNEAQ (reference sequence). For the CDR3, the DNA is TGTGCCAGCAGCTTACAGGACAGGGGAGGTGGCTACACCTTC. It encodes CASSLQDRGGGYTF.

The rearrangement uses TRBV6-1 and TRBJ2-5; tentatively, D is TRBD2 (6 bases). Trimming shortened V by 6 bases and J by 2 bases, and 10 bases separated the two germline ends. Per germline, CDR1 MNHNS and CDR2 SASEGT. The CDR3 extends over 13 amino acids. CDR3 in DNA: TGTGCCAGCAGCAAAGGACTACAAGAGACCCAGTACTTC. Its translation: CASSKGLQETQYF.

This clonotype was seen a handful of times. V gene TRBV12-3 or TRBV12-4 combines with J gene TRBJ2-7; TRBD1 agrees at 10 bases. There are 15 residues in the CDR3. Trimming removed 5 bases from V and 3 bases from J; junction bases left unmatched: 7. CDR3 amino acids: CASSPTGTGVYEQYV. CDR3 bases: TGTGCCAGCAGTCCCACCGGGACAGGGGTCTACGAGCAGTACGTC.

V is TRBV11-2 and J is TRBJ2-7; possible D gene TRBD1, 6 bases. The CDR3 covers 14 residues. The V gene lost 5 bases and the J gene lost 2 bases, with 13 bases spanning the gap. Germline CDR1 and CDR2: SGHAT and FQNNGV. The CDR3 region has the DNA TGTGCCAGCAGCCAAGGCGAGGGGGCCTACGAGCAGTACTTC. It yields the protein CASSQGEGAYEQYF.

The genes are TRBV27 and TRBJ2-7; the match to TRBD2 covers 8 bases. Trimming at V came to 5 bases and at J to 2 bases, leaving 2 bases not matched to a gene. There are 13 residues in the CDR3. Germline V gene sequence: CDR1 MNHEY, CDR2 SMNVEV (reference sequence). The CDR3 region has the DNA TGTGCCAGCAGTGCGCGGGGGGCCTACGAGCAGTACGTC. Protein: CASSARGAYEQYV.

This chain uses TRBV7-9 with TRBJ2-1, with TRBD1 identical over 8 bases. The CDR3 totals 15 residues. V lost 5 bases and J lost 7; bases outside the gene matches: 10. Per the germline V gene, CDR1 is SEHNR and CDR2 is FQNEAQ (reference sequence). The CDR3 DNA reads TGTGCCAGCAGCCCCGGGCAGGGGGCAAGGAATGAGCAGTTCTTC. This sequence encodes CASSPGQGARNEQFF.

The chain carries TRBV4-3 and TRBJ1-2; D possibly corresponds to TRBD1 (5 bases). The V gene lost 0 bases and the J gene lost 4 bases, with 15 bases spanning the gap. Germline V CDR1 and CDR2: LGHNA, YSLEER. CDR3 size: 16 residues. In DNA, the CDR3 is TGCGCCAGCAGCCAAGAAAGCGGGGGGGGAACCTATGGCTACACCTTC. Its protein is CASSQESGGGTYGYTF.

This clonotype was seen a few times. The V call is TRBV29-1, the J call TRBJ1-2; tentative D call: TRBD1 (6 bases). The CDR3 has 13 amino acids. V was clipped by 5 bases and J by 6 bases, with 16 bases between them. Germline V gene data show CDR1 as SQVTM and CDR2 as ANQGSEA. The CDR3 here is CSVPQGGGHGYTF. The CDR3 DNA is TGCAGCGTTCCCCAAGGGGGAGGGCATGGCTACACCTTC.

This clonotype appeared a few times. This sequence joins TRBV15 and TRBJ2-5; no reliable D call. The CDR3 consists of 14 residues. Trimming took off 3 bases at V and 5 bases at J, with 13 bases between the two ends. Germline assignment: CDR1 LNHNV and CDR2 YYDKDF (reference sequence). The CDR3 reads CATSRPPMVETQYF. In DNA form, the CDR3 reads TGTGCCACCAGCAGGCCCCCAATGGTGGAGACCCAGTACTTC.

This clonotype was recorded a few times. This chain connects TRBV4-1 to TRBJ2-7, with 7 nucleotides matching TRBD2. After removal of 0 bases from V and 4 bases from J, the junction contained 6 bases not matched to a gene. Germline loops: CDR1 MGHRA, CDR2 YSYEKL. There are 15 residues in the CDR3. Written as DNA, the CDR3 is TGCGCCAGCAGCCAAGAACCCGGGGGGAGGTACGAGCAGTACTTC. It is translated as CASSQEPGGRYEQYF.

This chain joins TRBV4-2 and TRBJ2-1; TRBD2 aligns across 13 bases. This CDR3 spans 15 amino acids. J was trimmed by 5 bases and V by 6 bases; bases with no gene match: 4. Per germline, CDR1 LGHNA and CDR2 YNFKEQ. The CDR3 DNA sequence: TGTGCCAGCAGTCCCGGGACTAGCGGGGACAATGAGCAGTTCTTC. Residues: CASSPGTSGDNEQFF.